The rows below give T cell receptor beta chains drawn from one sample of a study of blood T cell repertoires in COVID-19. TCRdb's table, derived via immunoSEQ multiplex PCR, lists solely in-frame clones and lacks some. The sample records about 120,000 clones, roughly 85% being singletons. Sequencing input: peripheral blood. The receptors shown here come from a woman older than 75 with active or convalescent COVID-19. Each CDR3 is given with its conserved first and last residue. D genes are given only for firm matches. Clone size is not always given. Where it is, it says once, few, many or a class for expanded clones.

D	J	size	V	DNA	CDR3
.	TRBJ2-7	.	TRBV10-3	TGTGCCATCAGTGCAGCAAGCGGATCCTACGAGCAGTACTTC	CAISAASGSYEQYF
.	TRBJ2-5	once	TRBV9	TGTGCCAGCAGCGTAGCTATCGGGAGATTAGAGACCCAGTACTTC	CASSVAIGRLETQYF
TRBD2	TRBJ2-1	.	TRBV11-3	TGTGCCAGCAGCAAGGGACTAGCGGGTTGGAATGAGCAGTTCTTC	CASSKGLAGWNEQFF
.	TRBJ2-3	.	TRBV7-3	TGTGCCAGCAGCTCCTACCCAGCGGGCACAGATACGCAGTATTTT	CASSSYPAGTDTQYF
.	TRBJ2-1	.	TRBV24-1	TGTGCCACCAGCGGATCTCTGACTAGAGATGAGCAGTTCTTC	CATSGSLTRDEQFF
.	TRBJ2-4	.	TRBV7-2	TGTGCCAGCAGCTTAAGAGGGGGTCACCCTGCGGGGTACTTC	CASSLRGGHPAGYF
TRBD2	TRBJ2-5	.	TRBV6-5	TGTGCCAGCAGTTACTTAGCGGGAGGGCCGGAGACCCAGTACTTC	CASSYLAGGPETQYF
.	TRBJ1-2	.	TRBV5-1	TGCGCCAGCAGCTTGGAAGGGGGTGATGGCTACACCTTC	CASSLEGGDGYTF
TRBD1	TRBJ1-3	.	TRBV5-5	TGTGCCAGCAGCGCGACAGGGAGCTCTGGAAACACCATATATTTT	CASSATGSSGNTIYF
.	TRBJ1-5	once	TRBV6-4	TGTGCCAGCCGGGACTCCAACAATCAGCCCCAGCATTTT	CASRDSNNQPQHF
.	TRBJ1-2	few	TRBV6-6	TGTGCCAGCAGTTACTCAACCCTACAGGTGAACTATGGCTACACCTTC	CASSYSTLQVNYGYTF
TRBD2	TRBJ2-7	.	TRBV2	TGTGCCAGTCGATTTGGGGTAGCGGGAGCATACGAGCAGTACTTC	CASRFGVAGAYEQYF
TRBD2	TRBJ2-1	.	TRBV2	TGTGCCAGCAGAGCCGTAAGACTAGCGGGAGATGAGCAGTTCTTC	CASRAVRLAGDEQFF
.	TRBJ2-1	.	TRBV15	TGTGCCACCAGCAGAGGCCAGTCAACAAGTGAGCAGTTCTTC	CATSRGQSTSEQFF
.	TRBJ1-3	.	TRBV5-8	TGTGCCAGCAGCCCTCTATGGGGCCGTGAAAACTCTGGAAACACCATATATTTT	CASSPLWGRENSGNTIYF
.	TRBJ2-3	.	TRBV20-1	TGCAGCCTGGCCGAGGTGAGGACGCAGTATTTT	CSLAEVRTQYF
TRBD2	TRBJ2-1	.	TRBV29-1	TGCAGCGTCGCCTTAGCGGGACTGCTCTTC	CSVALAGLLF
.	TRBJ1-6	.	TRBV27	TGTGCCAGCAGTGCCAGGGATAATTCACCCCTCCACTTT	CASSARDNSPLHF
TRBD2	TRBJ2-7	few	TRBV27	TGTGCCAGCAGTCAAGTAGCGGGAGTGATGTTCGAGCAGTACTTC	CASSQVAGVMFEQYF
TRBD2	TRBJ2-3	.	TRBV18	TGTGCCAGCTCATCCATCCCACTAGCGGGAGTCACAGATACGCAGTATTTT	CASSSIPLAGVTDTQYF
TRBD1	TRBJ1-3	.	TRBV6-7	TGTGCCAGCAGTTACCCTGCGGACAGGGGGGGAAACACCATATATTTT	CASSYPADRGGNTIYF